This TCR beta chain stems from a study of OX40 agonist ivuxolimab in advanced cancers. Broader study findings: There were, on average, more expanded clones in CD8+ T cells than in CD4+.

As to this clone: Its antigen is unidentified.

Sequenced by immunoSEQ multiplex PCR; TCRdb stores in-frame clones only, minus some. This sample has around 68,000 clones, with 85% found just once. V was clipped by 1 base and J by 7 bases, with 17 bases between them. Germline CDR1 is SGHRS and CDR2 is YFSETQ. The CDR3 totals 15 residues. This chain uses TRBV5-1 with TRBJ1-2, with D perhaps matching TRBD1 (6 bases). Source: CD4+ or CD8+ T cells sorted from blood, taken in a trial of the OX40 agonist ivuxolimab. This TCR derives from an adult with an advanced solid tumor such as melanoma, head and neck, liver or kidney cancer. CDR3 DNA: TGCGCCAGCAGCTTGTTATCGGGGGCTCAGAGTGGCTACACCTTC. Translated: CASSLLSGAQSGYTF.